The T cell receptor beta chain under discussion was sequenced for a study of naive and memory T cell subsets. Study observations and caveats: Especially in CD8 cells, naive repertoires contained a few larger clonotypes, possibly CD45RA-re-expressing memory cells.

The CDR3 loop spans 14 amino acids. The V gene lost 3 bases and the J gene lost 6 bases, with 13 bases spanning the gap. Both TRBC1 and TRBC2 were covered by a beta constant-region primer of two equimolar oligonucleotides. Nested alpha and beta constant-region primers with the SP2 primer drove four PCR rounds on ligated cDNA. TCRdb ran MiXCR on the UMI-ligation and nested PCR reads and lists one entry per CDR3 protein. The sample records more than 95,000 distinct CDR3 sequences, about 14% being singletons. In its sample, this clonotype was seen many times. Antigen specificity is unknown. The chain recombines TRBV12-3 or TRBV12-4 with TRBJ2-3; D call uncertain. The TCR sequence derives from a human donor in good health. Sequencing input: naive CD8+ T cells from blood. Here the CDR3 reads CASSFAGFDDTQYF. The CDR3 coding sequence is TGTGCCAGCAGTTTCGCCGGATTCGACGATACGCAGTATTTT.